The 11 T cell receptor beta chains below come from one sample, sequenced in a study of shared clonotypes between healthy human individuals. Repertoires were generated with immunoSEQ multiplex PCR, while TCRdb's copy carries only in-frame clones and drops some. The table includes fewer than 3 million clones, around 90% detected once. Sequencing input: naive CD4+ T cells from PBMCs. This sample's subset: CD45RA+ positively selected. The receptors shown here come from a man between 18 and 29 years old in good health. Some clones in this sample may be carry-over from other donors' samples.

The chain couples TRBV28 to TRBJ1-6; maybe TRBD1 (5 bases). Between the trimmed V and J ends, which lost 7 bases and 7 bases, there was a span of 17 bases. Germline CDR1 MDHEN, CDR2 SYDVKM. The CDR3 runs to 15 residues. Here the CDR3 reads CASILSRGKNSPLHF. CDR3 nucleotide sequence: TGTGCCAGCATCCTCTCCCGGGGCAAAAATTCACCCCTCCACTTT.

The V call is TRBV7-3, the J call TRBJ1-3; TRBD1 matches at 8 bases. The CDR3 runs to 14 residues. V lost 5 bases, J lost 4 bases, and 4 bases stayed unmatched. Per the germline V gene, CDR1 is SGHTA and CDR2 is FQGTGA. The CDR3 here is CASSRTGFGNTIYF. The CDR3 nucleotides read TGTGCCAGCAGCCGGACAGGGTTCGGAAACACCATATATTTT.

The chain combines TRBV6-5 with TRBJ2-3, with TRBD2 as a possible D gene (5 bases). The CDR3 is 12 amino acids. V lost 6 bases, J lost 4 bases, and 8 bases lay in between. Germline CDR1 MNHEY, CDR2 SVGAGI. CDR3 residues: CASRNGADTQYF. The DNA of the CDR3 is TGTGCCAGCAGAAACGGGGCAGATACGCAGTATTTT.

The V and J genes are TRBV25-1 and TRBJ2-2; a weak D match, TRBD1 (7 bases). V lost 4 bases and J lost 3, with 12 bases in between. This CDR3 is built from 15 residues. The germline V gene encodes CDR1 MGHDK and CDR2 SYGVNS. CDR3 region: CASSAVRGDTGELFF. The CDR3 nucleotides read TGTGCCAGCAGTGCCGTCAGGGGGGACACCGGGGAGCTGTTTTTT.

The V and J genes are TRBV21-1 and TRBJ2-3. TRBV21-1 has pseudogene status. The CDR3 totals 14 residues. The CDR3 here is CASRLQLLSDTQYF. CDR3 nucleotide sequence: TGTGCCAGCCGATTACAACTTCTTTCCGATACGCAGTATTTT.

CDR3: CASSLAFSGESSGNTIYF. The CDR3 DNA sequence: TGTGCCAGCAGCTTAGCTTTCTCAGGGGAGAGCTCTGGAAACACCATATATTTT. This chain links TRBV7-9 with TRBJ1-3; D possibly corresponds to TRBD1 (6 bases). Germline CDR1 reads SEHNR; CDR2 reads FQNEAQ (reference sequence). Deletions cut 0 bases from V and 0 bases from J, with 15 bases between. This CDR3 region has 18 residues.

This sequence joins TRBV29-1 and TRBJ1-2; D remains unclear. Germline V CDR1 and CDR2: SQVTM, ANQGSEA. Trimming took off 4 bases at V and 7 bases at J, with 7 bases between the two ends. The CDR3 runs to 10 residues. CDR3 region: CSVGISGYTF. In nucleotides, the CDR3 is TGCAGCGTTGGAATAAGTGGCTACACCTTC.

This chain joins TRBV5-1 and TRBJ1-2, with TRBD1 matching 11 bases. J lost 3 bases, V lost 0 bases, and 4 bases had no gene match. The CDR3 is 16 amino acids. Germline CDR1 SGHRS, CDR2 YFSETQ. The CDR3 DNA follows: TGCGCCAGCAGCTTGGGAGGACAGGGGGCCGACTATGGCTACACCTTC. Translation: CASSLGGQGADYGYTF.

The J gene is TRBJ2-5, the V gene TRBV28, with TRBD2 as a possible D gene (6 bases). Germline-derived CDR1 and CDR2 are MDHEN and SYDVKM. The CDR3 sequence is 16 residues long. Trimming shortened V by 6 bases and J by 4 bases, and 21 bases separated the two germline ends. CDR3 in DNA: TGTGCCAGCAGCTCTAGCGCCCTAGGAGTTAGAGAGACCCAGTACTTC. Translating gives CASSSSALGVRETQYF.

The genes are TRBV5-1 and TRBJ2-5; D perhaps matches TRBD2 (5 bases). The germline gives CDR1 SGHRS, CDR2 YFSETQ. V lost 3 bases to trimming and J lost 5 bases, with 14 bases between them. This CDR3 spans 14 amino acids. The CDR3 bases are TGCGCCAGCAGCTCCCCAGCGGAGGCGGAGACCCAGTACTTC. Encoded protein: CASSSPAEAETQYF.

J is TRBJ1-3 and V is TRBV7-9, with no clear D. Trimming left V 1 base short and J 5 bases short, with 0 bases between. The CDR3 is 11 residues long. Germline V lookup: CDR1 SEHNR, CDR2 FQNEAQ (reference sequence). In DNA form, the CDR3 reads TGTGCCAGCAGCTTAGGAAACACCATATATTTT. Translated, it gives CASSLGNTIYF.